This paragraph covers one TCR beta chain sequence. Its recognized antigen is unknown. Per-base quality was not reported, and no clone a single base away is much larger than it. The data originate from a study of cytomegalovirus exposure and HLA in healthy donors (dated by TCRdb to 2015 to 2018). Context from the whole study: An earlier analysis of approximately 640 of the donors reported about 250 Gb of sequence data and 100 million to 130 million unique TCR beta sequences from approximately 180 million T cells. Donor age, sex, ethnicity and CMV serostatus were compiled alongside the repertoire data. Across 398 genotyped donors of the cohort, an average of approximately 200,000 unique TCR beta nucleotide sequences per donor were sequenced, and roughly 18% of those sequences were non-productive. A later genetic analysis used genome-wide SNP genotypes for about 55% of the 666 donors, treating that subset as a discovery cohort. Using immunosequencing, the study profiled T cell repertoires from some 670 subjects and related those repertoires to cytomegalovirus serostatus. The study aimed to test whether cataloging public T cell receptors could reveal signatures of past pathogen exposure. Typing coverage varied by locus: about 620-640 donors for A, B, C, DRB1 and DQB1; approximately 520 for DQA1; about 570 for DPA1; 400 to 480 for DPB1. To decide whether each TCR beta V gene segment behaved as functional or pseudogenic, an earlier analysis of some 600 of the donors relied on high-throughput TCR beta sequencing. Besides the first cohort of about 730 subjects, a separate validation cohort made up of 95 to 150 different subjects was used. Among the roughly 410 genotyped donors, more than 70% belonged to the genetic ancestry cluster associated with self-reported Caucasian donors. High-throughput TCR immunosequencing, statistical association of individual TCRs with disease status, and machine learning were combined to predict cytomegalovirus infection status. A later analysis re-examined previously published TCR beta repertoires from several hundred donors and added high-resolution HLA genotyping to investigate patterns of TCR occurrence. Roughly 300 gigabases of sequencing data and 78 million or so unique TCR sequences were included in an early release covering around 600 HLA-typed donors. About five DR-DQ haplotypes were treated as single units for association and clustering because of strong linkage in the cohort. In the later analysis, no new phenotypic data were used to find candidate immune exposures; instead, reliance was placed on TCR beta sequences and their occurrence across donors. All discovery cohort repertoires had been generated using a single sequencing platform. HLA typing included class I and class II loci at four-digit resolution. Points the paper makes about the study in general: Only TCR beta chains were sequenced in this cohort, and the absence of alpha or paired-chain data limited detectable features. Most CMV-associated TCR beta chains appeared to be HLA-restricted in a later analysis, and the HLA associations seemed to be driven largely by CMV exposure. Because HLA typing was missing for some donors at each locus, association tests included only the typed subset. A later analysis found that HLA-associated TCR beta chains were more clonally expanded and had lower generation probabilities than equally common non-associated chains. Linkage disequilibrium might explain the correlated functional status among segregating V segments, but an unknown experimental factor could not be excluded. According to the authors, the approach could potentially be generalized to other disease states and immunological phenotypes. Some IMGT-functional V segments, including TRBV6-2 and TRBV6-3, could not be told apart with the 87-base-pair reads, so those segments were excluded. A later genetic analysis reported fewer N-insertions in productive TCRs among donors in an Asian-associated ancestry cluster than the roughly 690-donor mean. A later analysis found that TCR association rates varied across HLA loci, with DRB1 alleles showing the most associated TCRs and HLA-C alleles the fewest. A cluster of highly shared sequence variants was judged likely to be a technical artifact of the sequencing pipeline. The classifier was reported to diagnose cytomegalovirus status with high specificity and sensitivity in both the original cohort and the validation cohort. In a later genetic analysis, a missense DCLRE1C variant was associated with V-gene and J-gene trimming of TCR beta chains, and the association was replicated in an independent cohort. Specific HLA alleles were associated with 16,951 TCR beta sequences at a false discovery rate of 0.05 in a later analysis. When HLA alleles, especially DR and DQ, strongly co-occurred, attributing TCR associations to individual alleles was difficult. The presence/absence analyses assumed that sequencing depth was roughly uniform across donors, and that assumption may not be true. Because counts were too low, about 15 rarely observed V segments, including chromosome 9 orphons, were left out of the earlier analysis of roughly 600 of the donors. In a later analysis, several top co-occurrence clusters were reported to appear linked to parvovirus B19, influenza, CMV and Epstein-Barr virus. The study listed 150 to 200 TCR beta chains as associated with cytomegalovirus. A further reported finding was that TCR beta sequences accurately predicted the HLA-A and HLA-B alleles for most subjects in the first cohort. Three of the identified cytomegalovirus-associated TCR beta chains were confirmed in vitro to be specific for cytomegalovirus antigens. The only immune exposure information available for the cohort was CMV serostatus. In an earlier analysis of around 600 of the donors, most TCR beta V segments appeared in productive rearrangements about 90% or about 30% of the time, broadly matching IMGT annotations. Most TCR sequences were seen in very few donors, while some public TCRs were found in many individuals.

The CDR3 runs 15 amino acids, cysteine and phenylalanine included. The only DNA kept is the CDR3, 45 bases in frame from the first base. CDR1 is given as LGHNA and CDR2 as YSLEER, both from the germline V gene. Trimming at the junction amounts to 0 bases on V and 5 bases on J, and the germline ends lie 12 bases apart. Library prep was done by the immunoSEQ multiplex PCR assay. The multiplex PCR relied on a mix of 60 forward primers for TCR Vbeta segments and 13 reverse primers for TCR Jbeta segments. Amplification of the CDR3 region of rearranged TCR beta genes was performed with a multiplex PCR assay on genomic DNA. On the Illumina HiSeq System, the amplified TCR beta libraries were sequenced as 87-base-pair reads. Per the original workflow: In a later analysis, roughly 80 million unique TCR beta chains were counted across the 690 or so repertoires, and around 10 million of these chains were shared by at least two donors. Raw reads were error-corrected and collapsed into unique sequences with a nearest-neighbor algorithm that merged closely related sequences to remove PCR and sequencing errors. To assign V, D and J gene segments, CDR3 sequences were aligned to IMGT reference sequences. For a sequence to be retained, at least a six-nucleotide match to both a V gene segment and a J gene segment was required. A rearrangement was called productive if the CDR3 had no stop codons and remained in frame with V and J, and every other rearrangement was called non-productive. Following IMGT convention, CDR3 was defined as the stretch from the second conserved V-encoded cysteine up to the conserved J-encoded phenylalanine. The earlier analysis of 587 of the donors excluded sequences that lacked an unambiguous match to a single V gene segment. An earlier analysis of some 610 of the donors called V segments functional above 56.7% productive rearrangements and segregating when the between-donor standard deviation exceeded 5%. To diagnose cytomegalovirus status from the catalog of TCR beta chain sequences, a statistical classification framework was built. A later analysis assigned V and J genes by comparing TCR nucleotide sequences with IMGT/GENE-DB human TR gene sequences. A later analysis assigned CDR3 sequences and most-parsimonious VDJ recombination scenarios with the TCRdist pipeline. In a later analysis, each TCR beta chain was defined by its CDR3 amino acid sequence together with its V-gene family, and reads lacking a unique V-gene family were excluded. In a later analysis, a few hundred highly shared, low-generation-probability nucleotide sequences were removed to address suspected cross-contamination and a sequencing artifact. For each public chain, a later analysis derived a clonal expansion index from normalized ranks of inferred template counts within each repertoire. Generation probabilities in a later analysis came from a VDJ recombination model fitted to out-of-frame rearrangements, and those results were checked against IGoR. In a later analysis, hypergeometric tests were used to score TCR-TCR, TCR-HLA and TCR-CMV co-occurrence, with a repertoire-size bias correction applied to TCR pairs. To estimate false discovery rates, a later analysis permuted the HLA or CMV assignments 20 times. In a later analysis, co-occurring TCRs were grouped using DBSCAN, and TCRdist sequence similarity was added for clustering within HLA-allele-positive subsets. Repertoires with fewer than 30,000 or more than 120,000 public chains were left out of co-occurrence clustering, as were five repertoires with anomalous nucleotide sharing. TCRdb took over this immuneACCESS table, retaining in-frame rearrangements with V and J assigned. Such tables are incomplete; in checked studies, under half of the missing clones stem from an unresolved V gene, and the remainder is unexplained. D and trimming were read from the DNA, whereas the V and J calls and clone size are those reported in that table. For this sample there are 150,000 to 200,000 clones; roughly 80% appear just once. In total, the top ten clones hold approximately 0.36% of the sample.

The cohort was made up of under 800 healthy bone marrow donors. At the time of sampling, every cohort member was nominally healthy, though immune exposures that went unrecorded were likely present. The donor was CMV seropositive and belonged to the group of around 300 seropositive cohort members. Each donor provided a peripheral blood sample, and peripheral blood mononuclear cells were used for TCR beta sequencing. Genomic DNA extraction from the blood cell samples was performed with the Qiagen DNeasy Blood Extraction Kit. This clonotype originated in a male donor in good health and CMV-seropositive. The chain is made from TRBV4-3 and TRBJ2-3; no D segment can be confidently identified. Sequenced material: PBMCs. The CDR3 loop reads CASSQDRVGEDTQYF. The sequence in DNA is TGCGCCAGCAGCCAAGATCGGGTAGGTGAAGATACGCAGTATTTT.